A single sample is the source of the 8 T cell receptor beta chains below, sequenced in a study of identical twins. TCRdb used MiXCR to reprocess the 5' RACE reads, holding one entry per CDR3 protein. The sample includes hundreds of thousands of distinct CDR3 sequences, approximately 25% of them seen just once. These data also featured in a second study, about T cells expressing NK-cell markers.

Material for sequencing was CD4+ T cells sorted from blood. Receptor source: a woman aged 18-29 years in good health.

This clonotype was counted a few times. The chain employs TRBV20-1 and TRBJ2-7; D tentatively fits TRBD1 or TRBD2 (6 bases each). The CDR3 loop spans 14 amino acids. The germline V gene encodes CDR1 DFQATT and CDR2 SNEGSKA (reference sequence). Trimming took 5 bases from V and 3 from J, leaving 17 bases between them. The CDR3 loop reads CSASGTSGDYEQYF. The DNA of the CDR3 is TGCAGTGCTTCCGGGACATCGGGGGACTACGAGCAGTACTTC.

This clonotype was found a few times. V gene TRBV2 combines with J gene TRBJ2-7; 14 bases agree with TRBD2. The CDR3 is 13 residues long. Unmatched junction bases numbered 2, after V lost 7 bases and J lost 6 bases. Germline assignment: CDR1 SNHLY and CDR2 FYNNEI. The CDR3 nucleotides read TGTGCCAGCAACGGACTAGCGGGAGGCGAGCAGTACTTC. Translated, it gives CASNGLAGGEQYF.

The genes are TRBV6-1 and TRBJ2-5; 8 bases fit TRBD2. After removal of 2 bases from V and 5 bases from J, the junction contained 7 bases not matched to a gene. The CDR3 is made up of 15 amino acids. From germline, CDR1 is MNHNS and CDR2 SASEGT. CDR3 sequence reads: CASSEPAGGGETQYF. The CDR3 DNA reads TGTGCCAGCAGTGAACCGGCGGGAGGCGGGGAGACCCAGTACTTC.

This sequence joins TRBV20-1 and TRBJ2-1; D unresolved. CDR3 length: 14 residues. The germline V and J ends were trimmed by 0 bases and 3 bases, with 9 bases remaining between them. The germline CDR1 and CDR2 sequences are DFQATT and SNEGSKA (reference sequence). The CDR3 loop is CSARDYASYNEQFF. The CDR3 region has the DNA TGCAGTGCTAGAGATTATGCTAGCTACAATGAGCAGTTCTTC.

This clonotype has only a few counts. CDR3 protein: CASSENANTGELFF. Here the CDR3 DNA reads TGTGCCAGCAGTGAAAACGCGAACACCGGGGAGCTGTTTTTT. The rearrangement links TRBV6-4 to TRBJ2-2; no firm D call. The CDR3 has 14 amino acids. The ends were cut back, 3 bases at V and 0 bases at J, with 5 bases in the middle. Germline CDR1 and CDR2: MRHNA and SNTAGT.

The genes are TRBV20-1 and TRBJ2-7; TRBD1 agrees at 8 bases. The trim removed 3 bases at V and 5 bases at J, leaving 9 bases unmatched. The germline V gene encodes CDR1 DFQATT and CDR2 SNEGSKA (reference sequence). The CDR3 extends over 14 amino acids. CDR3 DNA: TGCAGTGCTAGTATTAGGACAGGGATCAACGAGCAGTACTTC. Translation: CSASIRTGINEQYF.

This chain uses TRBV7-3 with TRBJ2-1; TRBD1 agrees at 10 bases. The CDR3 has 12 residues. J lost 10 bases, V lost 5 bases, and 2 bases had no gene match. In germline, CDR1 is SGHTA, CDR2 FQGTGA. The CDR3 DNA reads TGTGCCAGCAGCGAGACAGGGGGCGAGCAGTTCTTC. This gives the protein CASSETGGEQFF.

CDR3 nucleotide sequence: TGTGCCAGCAGTTACTCGAGTTCGAGCTATGGCTACACCTTC. Its protein is CASSYSSSSYGYTF. V and J are TRBV6-5 and TRBJ1-2, with D uncertain. The CDR3 is made up of 14 amino acids. The germline gives CDR1 MNHEY, CDR2 SVGAGI. V lost 0 bases, J lost 4 bases, and 9 bases lay in between.